The present entry profiles one T cell receptor (beta chain) with its context. The junction had 11 bases not matched to a gene; V was cut back by 7 bases and J by 3 bases. This CDR3 comprises 16 residues. Per the germline V gene, CDR1 is LNHDA and CDR2 is SQIVND (reference sequence). This record comes from a study of T cell changes during pregnancy in multiple sclerosis. Profiling relied on immunoSEQ multiplex PCR, and the TCRdb table lists in-frame clones only, not all of them. The sample yields 55,000 to 70,000 clones, just over 90% seen once. The starting material was peripheral blood, obtained in the first trimester of pregnancy. The TCR sequence derives from a female donor in good health, enrolled as a control in a pregnancy study. The rearrangement uses TRBV19 and TRBJ1-5; 8 bases align to TRBD1. CDR3 protein: CASNFFRDRHNQPQHF. CDR3 sequence (DNA): TGTGCCAGTAATTTCTTTCGGGACAGGCACAATCAGCCCCAGCATTTT.